Presented here are 29 T cell receptor beta chains from one specimen sequenced in a study of blood T cell repertoires in COVID-19. Clones were read by immunoSEQ multiplex PCR, and TCRdb kept only the in-frame ones, dropping some. The sample includes approximately 240,000 clones, roughly 83% of them seen just once. The source material was PBMCs or T cells enriched from blood (not recorded which). The receptors stem from a woman aged 40 to 50 with acute COVID-19.

This clone was detected once. This chain joins TRBV9 and TRBJ1-3; unclear D gene. Germline values: CDR1 SGDLS, CDR2 YYNGEE. Trimming removed 0 bases at V and 1 base at J, with 5 bases between. The CDR3 has 14 amino acids. This CDR3 reads CASSVAGSGNTIYF. The CDR3 nucleotides are TGTGCCAGCAGCGTAGCCGGGTCTGGAAACACCATATATTTT. Supplemented by reference TRBV9 and TRBJ1-3, the full variable domain reads DSGVTQTPKHLITATGQRVTLRCSPRSGDLSVYWYQQSLDQGLQFLIQYYNGEERAKGNILERFSAQQFPDLHSELNLSSLELGDSALYFCASSVAGSGNTIYFGEGSWLTVV.

This clone turned up a few times. The genes are TRBV11-2 and TRBJ1-2; no definite D call. The CDR3 has 15 amino acids. From germline, CDR1 is SGHAT and CDR2 FQNNGV. V shed 0 bases and J shed 8 bases, with 16 bases lying between them. The CDR3 DNA follows: TGTGCCAGCAGCTTAGATATTGGCCGAGGGAACGGCTACACCTTC. Translation gives CASSLDIGRGNGYTF.

This chain uses TRBV29-1 with TRBJ1-1; no clear D gene. The V end lost 4 bases, the J end lost 2 bases, and 17 bases lay between the germline ends. This CDR3 has 15 amino acids. The germline V gene encodes CDR1 SQVTM and CDR2 ANQGSEA. As DNA, the CDR3 is TGCAGCGTTGGGGAGGTGAGGACTGCCAACACTGAAGCTTTCTTT. Translating it yields CSVGEVRTANTEAFF.

The chain recombines TRBV6-2 or TRBV6-3 with TRBJ2-7, with TRBD2 matching 12 bases. CDR1 is MNHEY and CDR2 is SVGEGT in the germline V gene. This CDR3 comprises 18 residues. The V gene end was trimmed by 4 bases and the J gene end by 4 bases; junction bases not matched to a gene: 14. This CDR3 reads CASSFRLAGDSGLYEQYF. CDR3 coding DNA: TGTGCCAGCAGTTTTCGACTAGCGGGAGACTCGGGTTTATACGAGCAGTACTTC.

CDR3 sequence reads: CASSLVVTASYEQYF. CDR3 nucleotides: TGTGCCAGCAGCTTAGTTGTGACAGCCTCCTACGAGCAGTACTTC. The chain has TRBV11-2 and TRBJ2-7, with D possibly matching TRBD1 (5 bases). V was pared by 1 base and J by 0 bases, with 10 bases between. The CDR3 covers 15 residues. Looked up from germline, CDR1 is SGHAT and CDR2 is FQNNGV.

V and J are TRBV10-3 and TRBJ2-1; possible D gene TRBD2, 5 bases. CDR1 and CDR2 from the germline V gene are ENHRY and SYGVKD. The CDR3 is 12 amino acids. Trimming stripped 3 bases from V and 12 bases from J, with 12 bases between. CDR3 protein: CAISDTRSGQFF. The CDR3 coding sequence is TGTGCCATCAGTGACACTAGATCAGGGCAGTTCTTC.

This chain connects TRBV18 to TRBJ1-4, with 8 bases matching TRBD1. This CDR3 contains 15 residues. The V gene end was trimmed by 3 bases and the J gene end by 6 bases; junction bases not matched to a gene: 6. Germline V gene sequence: CDR1 KGHSH, CDR2 LQKENI. The CDR3 nucleotides read TGTGCCAGCTCACCCTTGACAGGGGTTGATGAAAAACTGTTTTTT. It specifies CASSPLTGVDEKLFF.

This clone was detected only once. The chain couples TRBV24-1 to TRBJ1-1, with a tentative D call TRBD1 (6 bases). This CDR3 has 13 residues. V lost 7 bases to trimming and J lost 3 bases, with 11 bases between them. CDR1 KGHDR and CDR2 SFDVKD come from the germline V gene. The CDR3 is CATRARQDTEAFF. The CDR3 DNA is TGTGCCACCAGGGCCCGACAGGACACTGAAGCTTTCTTT.

J is TRBJ2-7 and V is TRBV6-2 or TRBV6-3; TRBD1 matches 7 bases. The germline V gene has CDR1 MNHEY and CDR2 SVGEGT. The CDR3 sequence is 15 residues long. V was clipped by 5 bases and J by 3 bases; unmatched bases: 10. For the CDR3, the DNA is TGTGCCAGCAGTCAGACAGGGTTAATGGACTACGAGCAGTACTTC. The encoded protein is CASSQTGLMDYEQYF.

Concerning this clone: The sample has other DNA sequences that encode this CDR3 too. This sequence joins TRBV3-1 (or the pseudogene TRBV3-2) and TRBJ2-7; the match to TRBD1 covers 12 bases. With V trimmed by 4 bases and J by 6 bases, 4 bases remained unmatched. The CDR3 sequence is 14 residues long. In germline, CDR1 is LGHDT, CDR2 YNNKEL (reference sequence). CDR3 loop: CASSPGQGAGEQYF. CDR3 DNA sequence: TGTGCCAGCAGCCCGGGACAGGGGGCGGGCGAGCAGTACTTC.

This chain uses TRBV29-1 with TRBJ2-5; no reliable D call. Trimming removed 3 bases from V and 5 bases from J, with 7 bases in between. Per germline, CDR1 SQVTM and CDR2 ANQGSEA. The CDR3 extends over 11 amino acids. CDR3 nucleotides: TGCAGCGTTGAGCGCATCGAGACCCAGTACTTC. Protein sequence: CSVERIETQYF. Filled out from reference TRBV29-1 and TRBJ2-5, the complete variable domain reads SAVISQKPSRDICQRGTSLTIQCQVDSQVTMMFWYRQQPGQSLTLIATANQGSEATYESGFVIDKFPISRPNLTFSTLTVSNMSPEDSSIYLCSVERIETQYFGPGTRLLVL.

In this sample, this clone turned up once. The chain is built from TRBV2 and TRBJ2-7; weak D call: TRBD1 (5 bases). The germline V and J ends were trimmed by 8 bases and 3 bases, with 17 bases remaining between them. The CDR3 is made up of 14 amino acids. The germline V gene encodes CDR1 SNHLY and CDR2 FYNNEI. The CDR3 loop reads CASLLDIKSYEQYF. In DNA, the CDR3 is TGTGCCAGCCTACTGGACATAAAGAGCTACGAGCAGTACTTC.

The V call is TRBV11-1, the J call TRBJ2-1; 9 bases line up with TRBD2. The CDR3 extends over 15 amino acids. Per germline, CDR1 SGHAT and CDR2 FQDESV (reference sequence). J gave up 4 bases and V 5 bases, and 6 bases lay outside the gene matches. The CDR3 DNA sequence: TGTGCCAGCAGCCGCACTAGCGGGCAGTACAATGAGCAGTTCTTC. Its translation: CASSRTSGQYNEQFF. The whole variable domain, remainder taken from reference TRBV11-1 and TRBJ2-1, is EAEVAQSPRYKITEKSQAVAFWCDPISGHATLYWYRQILGQGPELLVQFQDESVVDDSQLPKDRFSAERLKGVDSTLKIQPAELGDSAMYLCASSRTSGQYNEQFFGPGTRLTVL.

The chain combines TRBV7-6 with TRBJ1-1; D remains ambiguous. The CDR3 extends over 13 amino acids. The V end was cut by 4 bases, the J end by 7 bases, with 13 bases between. Per the germline V gene, CDR1 is SGHVS and CDR2 is FNYEAQ. Here the CDR3 reads CASSSSRVGEAFF. DNA for the CDR3: TGTGCCAGCAGCTCTTCGAGGGTTGGTGAAGCTTTCTTT.

This chain's CDR3 is CASSSGLAGGLNEQYF. The CDR3 DNA is TGCGCCAGCAGCTCCGGACTAGCGGGGGGACTTAATGAGCAGTACTTC. The genes are TRBV5-1 and TRBJ2-7, with 14 nucleotides matching TRBD2. V shed 3 bases, J shed 7 bases, and the junction held 9 bases outside the gene matches. The germline gives CDR1 SGHRS, CDR2 YFSETQ. The CDR3 runs 16 residues.

The chain links TRBV15 to TRBJ1-2; D gene unclear. The germline V gene encodes CDR1 LNHNV and CDR2 YYDKDF (reference sequence). Between the trimmed V and J ends, which lost 1 base and 1 base, there was a span of 4 bases. The CDR3 has 13 residues. This chain's CDR3 is CATSRVLNYGYTF. CDR3 sequence (DNA): TGTGCCACCAGCAGAGTCCTTAACTATGGCTACACCTTC.

The rearrangement uses TRBV6-2 or TRBV6-3 and TRBJ1-2; a weak D match, TRBD1 (5 bases). The CDR3 runs to 12 residues. Trimming took off 5 bases at V and 3 bases at J, with 7 bases between the two ends. In germline, CDR1 is MNHEY, CDR2 SVGEGT. The CDR3 here is CASSRQYYGYTF. CDR3 coding DNA: TGTGCCAGCAGTAGACAGTACTATGGCTACACCTTC.

The chain links TRBV19 to TRBJ2-7; D unresolved. CDR1 and CDR2 (germline): LNHDA, SQIVND (reference sequence). Trimming removed 10 bases from V and 2 bases from J, with 12 bases in between. CDR3 length: 12 amino acids. The CDR3 nucleotides read TGTGCCACCCATGGGCAGACCTACGAGCAGTACTTC. It translates to CATHGQTYEQYF. The full variable domain, rest sourced from reference TRBV19 and TRBJ2-7, is DGGITQSPKYLFRKEGQNVTLSCEQNLNHDAMYWYRQDPGQGLRLIYYSQIVNDFQKGDIAEGYSVSREKKESFPLTVTSAQKNPTAFYLCATHGQTYEQYFGPGTRLTVT.

The chain has TRBV7-8 and TRBJ1-1, with D maybe TRBD1 (5 bases). This CDR3 has 14 residues. Per germline, CDR1 SGHVS and CDR2 FQNEAQ. Trimming stripped 2 bases from V and 5 bases from J, with 12 bases between. Here the CDR3 DNA reads TGTGCCAGCAGCTTACAGGGATTCAGGACTGAAGCTTTCTTT. Its protein is CASSLQGFRTEAFF.

V and J are TRBV3-1 (or the pseudogene TRBV3-2) and TRBJ1-4; maybe TRBD1 (5 bases). Per germline, CDR1 LGHDT and CDR2 YNNKEL (reference sequence). This CDR3 comprises 16 residues. V dropped 1 base and J dropped 4 bases, with 13 bases sitting between them. CDR3 region: CASSQGPNDSNEKLFF. In DNA form, the CDR3 reads TGTGCCAGCAGCCAAGGGCCCAACGACAGTAATGAAAAACTGTTTTTT.

This clone turned up a few times. J is TRBJ2-4 and V is TRBV6-1, with 10 bases aligning to TRBD2. V lost 3 bases to trimming and J lost 3 bases; unmatched junction nucleotides: 2. Germline V gene data show CDR1 as MNHNS and CDR2 as SASEGT. The CDR3 sequence is 15 residues long. The CDR3 DNA reads as TGTGCCAGCAGTGAGTCTAGCGGGGGCAAAAACATTCAGTACTTC. This sequence encodes CASSESSGGKNIQYF.

V usage is TRBV19 and J usage is TRBJ2-1; D is perhaps TRBD2 (6 bases). The CDR3 totals 14 residues. V was cut by 5 bases and J by 6 bases, with 14 bases left in between. Germline loops: CDR1 LNHDA, CDR2 SQIVND (reference sequence). The CDR3 DNA reads as TGTGCCAGTAGTCCGGGGACTTATTCCAATGAGCAGTTCTTC. The encoded protein is CASSPGTYSNEQFF. Filled out from reference TRBV19 and TRBJ2-1, the complete variable domain reads DGGITQSPKYLFRKEGQNVTLSCEQNLNHDAMYWYRQDPGQGLRLIYYSQIVNDFQKGDIAEGYSVSREKKESFPLTVTSAQKNPTAFYLCASSPGTYSNEQFFGPGTRLTVL.

There are many counts of this clone. J is TRBJ1-5 and V is TRBV27; 12 bases fit TRBD1. The CDR3 covers 15 residues. The V gene end was trimmed by 4 bases and the J gene end by 6 bases; junction bases not matched to a gene: 4. Germline V gives CDR1 MNHEY, CDR2 SMNVEV (reference sequence). CDR3 coding DNA: TGTGCCAGCAGTTATGGGACAGGGGGCGTTCAGCCCCAGCATTTT. Translating gives CASSYGTGGVQPQHF.

This clone was observed once. This chain uses TRBV27 with TRBJ1-2, with 8 bases lining up with TRBD1. The CDR3 is made up of 15 amino acids. CDR1 is MNHEY and CDR2 is SMNVEV in the germline V gene (reference sequence). Trimming took 6 bases from V and 3 from J; bases not matched to a gene: 9. CDR3 sequence: CASRAYTGGDYGYTF. The CDR3 DNA reads TGTGCCAGCAGGGCCTACACAGGGGGTGACTATGGCTACACCTTC.

This clone has more than one count but fewer than ten. The J gene is TRBJ1-2, the V gene TRBV28, with TRBD1 matching over 7 bases. This CDR3 has 14 amino acids. J gave up 5 bases and V 7 bases, and 10 bases lay outside the gene matches. Germline CDR1 and CDR2: MDHEN and SYDVKM. The CDR3 DNA follows: TGTGCCAGCATCCAGGGGGAGAAGGGGTATGGCTACACCTTC. It is translated as CASIQGEKGYGYTF.

This clone was seen more than once but under ten times. The chain has TRBV10-1 and TRBJ2-2; a weak D match, TRBD2 (5 bases). V was shortened by 8 bases and J by 6 bases, with 13 bases between the two germline ends. This CDR3 has 13 amino acids. Germline CDR1 is WNHNN and CDR2 is SYGVQD (reference sequence). CDR3 coding DNA: TGCGCCAGCGGATGGGGAGAGTCCGGGGAGCTGTTTTTT. Its translation: CASGWGESGELFF.

The chain combines TRBV7-9 with TRBJ2-1; 11 bases line up with TRBD1. Germline trimming cut 11 bases from V and 0 bases from J; bases unmatched to any gene: 6. This CDR3 spans 15 amino acids. Germline assignment: CDR1 SEHNR and CDR2 FQNEAQ (reference sequence). The chain's CDR3 is CALGQGVSSYNEQFF. The CDR3 DNA is TGTGCCTTGGGACAGGGGGTGAGCTCCTACAATGAGCAGTTCTTC.

The chain carries TRBV30 and TRBJ1-2; the D gene is possibly TRBD1 (5 bases). This CDR3 region has 13 residues. CDR1 GTSNPN and CDR2 SVGIG come from the germline V gene (reference sequence). Trimming stripped 1 base from V and 4 bases from J, with 10 bases between. The CDR3 is CAWSAGVAYGYTF. CDR3 in DNA: TGTGCCTGGAGTGCGGGGGTTGCCTATGGCTACACCTTC. Full variable domain (remainder filled in from reference TRBV30 and TRBJ1-2): SQTIHQWPATLVQPVGSPLSLECTVEGTSNPNLYWYRQAAGRGLQLLFYSVGIGQISSEVPQNLSASRPQDRQFILSSKKLLLSDSGFYLCAWSAGVAYGYTFGSGTRLTVV.

The rearrangement uses TRBV6-2 or TRBV6-3 and TRBJ1-1; D call uncertain. Trimming left V 0 bases short and J 2 bases short, with 10 bases between. The CDR3 runs 15 residues. The germline CDR1 and CDR2 sequences are MNHEY and SVGEGT. This CDR3 reads CASSYSGTHNTEAFF. Written as DNA, the CDR3 is TGTGCCAGCAGTTACTCGGGCACCCATAACACTGAAGCTTTCTTT.